The source of this T cell receptor beta chain is a study of blood T cell repertoires in COVID-19. Overall study: Samples taken during acute and convalescent COVID-19 were collected in the United States, Italy and Spain.

The authors' processing: Reference gene primers were amplified, and this amplification served to estimate nucleated cell counts. TCRdb's table, derived via immunoSEQ multiplex PCR, lists solely in-frame clones and lacks some. V, J and clone size are taken as reported in that table, and D and trimming were inferred from the DNA itself. The sample shows approximately 66,000 clones, approximately 87% of them seen only once. The sample comprised peripheral blood. This receptor was identified in a man aged 55 to 70 with acute or convalescent COVID-19.

For the CDR3, the DNA is TGTGCCAGCAGCTCCGGCGGGACCTTGGGCAATCAGCCCCAGCATTTT. Encoded protein: CASSSGGTLGNQPQHF. V usage is TRBV5-6 and J usage is TRBJ1-5; a possible D gene is TRBD1 (5 bases). V lost 3 bases and J lost 2, with 15 bases in between. Germline V gives CDR1 SGHDT, CDR2 YYEEEE. This CDR3 contains 16 residues.